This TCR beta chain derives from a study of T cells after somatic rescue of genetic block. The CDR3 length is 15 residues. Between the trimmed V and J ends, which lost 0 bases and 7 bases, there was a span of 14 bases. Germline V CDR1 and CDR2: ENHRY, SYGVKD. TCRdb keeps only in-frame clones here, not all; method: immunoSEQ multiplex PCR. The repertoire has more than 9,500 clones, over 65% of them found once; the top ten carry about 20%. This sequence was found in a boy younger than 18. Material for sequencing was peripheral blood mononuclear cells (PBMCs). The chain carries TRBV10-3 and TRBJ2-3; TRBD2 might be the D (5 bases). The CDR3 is CAISESRGLGYTQYF. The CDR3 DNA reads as TGTGCCATCAGTGAGTCCAGAGGGTTGGGATATACGCAGTATTTT.